This T cell receptor (beta chain) was recovered during a study of shared clonotypes between healthy human individuals. As for the study in general: CD4 naive and memory got three plates each, CD8 naive two, CD8 memory one.

The CDR3 loop spans 12 amino acids. Germline V lookup: CDR1 LNHDA, CDR2 SQIVND (reference sequence). Trimming removed 10 bases from V and 2 bases from J, with 11 bases in between. This clone has just one count. TCRdb's table, derived via immunoSEQ multiplex PCR, lists solely in-frame clones and lacks some. The sample shows more than 1,200,000 clones, 98% to 99% of them seen only once. V gene TRBV19 combines with J gene TRBJ2-5; D gene uncertain. What was sequenced was naive CD4+ T cells sorted from blood. Subset: CD45RA+ positively selected. This sequence was found in a young man in good health. The CDR3 spells CATSQTQETQYF. Here the CDR3 DNA reads TGTGCCACCTCACAGACACAAGAGACCCAGTACTTC.